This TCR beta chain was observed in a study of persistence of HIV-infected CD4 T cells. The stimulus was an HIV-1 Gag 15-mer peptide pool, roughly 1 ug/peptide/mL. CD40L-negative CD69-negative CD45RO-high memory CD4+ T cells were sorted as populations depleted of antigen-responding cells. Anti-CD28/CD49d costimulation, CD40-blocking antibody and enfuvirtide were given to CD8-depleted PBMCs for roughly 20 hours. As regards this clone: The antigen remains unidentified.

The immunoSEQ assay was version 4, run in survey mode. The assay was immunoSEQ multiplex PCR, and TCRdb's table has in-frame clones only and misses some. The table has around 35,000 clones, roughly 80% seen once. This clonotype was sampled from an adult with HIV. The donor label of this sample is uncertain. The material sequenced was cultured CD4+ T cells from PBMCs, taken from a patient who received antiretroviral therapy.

In nucleotides, the CDR3 is TGTGCCAGCTGGGGATACAATGAGCAGTTCTTC. It yields the protein CASWGYNEQFF. J is TRBJ2-1 and V is TRBV6-6, with D uncertain. The CDR3 covers 11 residues. Trimming cost V 8 bases and J 4 bases, with 6 bases left between them. Germline-derived CDR1 and CDR2 are MNHNY and SVGAGI (reference sequence).